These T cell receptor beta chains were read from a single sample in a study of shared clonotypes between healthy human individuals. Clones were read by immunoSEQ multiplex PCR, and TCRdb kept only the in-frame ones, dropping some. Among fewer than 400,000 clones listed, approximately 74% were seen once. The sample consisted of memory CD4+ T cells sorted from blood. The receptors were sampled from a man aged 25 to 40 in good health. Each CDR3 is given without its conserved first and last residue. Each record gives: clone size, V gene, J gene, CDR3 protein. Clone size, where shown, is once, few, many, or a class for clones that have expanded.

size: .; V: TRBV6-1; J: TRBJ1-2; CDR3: ASSGDSIYGYT
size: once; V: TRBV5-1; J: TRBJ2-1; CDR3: ASSRTGRIDNEQF
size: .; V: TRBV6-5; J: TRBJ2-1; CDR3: ARGLAGYNEQF
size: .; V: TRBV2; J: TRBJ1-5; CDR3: ASSAQGAGQPQH
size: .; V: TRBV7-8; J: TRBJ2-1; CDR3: ASSLVGGINNEQF
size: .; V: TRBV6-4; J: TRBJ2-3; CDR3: ASSSGVGGTDTQY
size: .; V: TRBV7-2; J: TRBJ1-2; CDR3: ASSLVHGANYGYT
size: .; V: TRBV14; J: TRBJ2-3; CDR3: ASSQDLRGADTQY
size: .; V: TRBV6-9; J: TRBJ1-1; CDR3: ASSSPGYEAF
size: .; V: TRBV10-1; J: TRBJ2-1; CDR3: ARETGSVINEQF
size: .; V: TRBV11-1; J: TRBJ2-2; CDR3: ASTPPPGQGPSGELF
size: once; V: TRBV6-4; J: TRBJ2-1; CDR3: ASSDMAGYNEQF
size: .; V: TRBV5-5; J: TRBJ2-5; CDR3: ASTDFEGTGKETQY
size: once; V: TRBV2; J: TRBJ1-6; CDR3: ASSEEGVSNSPLH
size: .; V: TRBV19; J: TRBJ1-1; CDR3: ASSTRQGWTEAF
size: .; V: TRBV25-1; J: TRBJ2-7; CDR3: ASSESYEQY
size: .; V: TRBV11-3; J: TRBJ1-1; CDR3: ASSFNPDTEAF
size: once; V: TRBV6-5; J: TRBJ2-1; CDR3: ASGYNEQF
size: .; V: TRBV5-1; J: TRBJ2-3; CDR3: ASSYGPDTQY
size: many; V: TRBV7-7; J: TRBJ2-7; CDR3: ASSLARLSCYEQY
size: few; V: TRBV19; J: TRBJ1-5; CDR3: ASGLPPQH
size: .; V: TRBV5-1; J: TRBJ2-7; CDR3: ASSLVPQTTSGTRGSYEQY
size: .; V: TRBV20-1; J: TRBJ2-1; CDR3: SAKSVSEQF
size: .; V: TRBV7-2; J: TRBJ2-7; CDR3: ASSPLPGTFYEQY
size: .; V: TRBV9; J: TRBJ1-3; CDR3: ASSLSRLGGSGNTIY
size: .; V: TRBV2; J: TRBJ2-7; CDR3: ASKQQGPSYEQY
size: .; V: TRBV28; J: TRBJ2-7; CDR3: ASLTRAGYEQY
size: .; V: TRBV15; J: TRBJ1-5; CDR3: ATSRDSFWDSNQPQH
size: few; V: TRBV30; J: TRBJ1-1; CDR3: AWSPIHIRNTEAF
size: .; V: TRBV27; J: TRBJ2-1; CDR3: ASSLGLAGVNEQF
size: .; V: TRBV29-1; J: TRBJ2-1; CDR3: SVEPADYNEQF
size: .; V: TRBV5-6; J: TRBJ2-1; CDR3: ASSTDPRAQF
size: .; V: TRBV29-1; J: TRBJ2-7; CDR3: SVDSGSSYEQY
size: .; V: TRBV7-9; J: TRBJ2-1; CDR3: ASSQVRGPYNEQF
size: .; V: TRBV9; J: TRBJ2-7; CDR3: ASSVGTSGTYEQY
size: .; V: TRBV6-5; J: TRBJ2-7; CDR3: ASSSPSLYEQY
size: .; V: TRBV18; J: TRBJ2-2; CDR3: ASSPFGGKELF
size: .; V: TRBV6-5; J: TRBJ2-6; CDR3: ASRHSGSGANVLT
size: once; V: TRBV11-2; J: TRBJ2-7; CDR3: ASRPGWHEQY
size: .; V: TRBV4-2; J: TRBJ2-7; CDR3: ASSRDTFSDYEQY
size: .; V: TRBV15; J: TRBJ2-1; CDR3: ATSRDRGGNEQF
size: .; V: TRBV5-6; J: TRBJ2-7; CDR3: ASSLYKNEQY
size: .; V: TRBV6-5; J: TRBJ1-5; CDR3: ASRAGDRRNQPQH
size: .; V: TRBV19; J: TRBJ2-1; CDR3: ASSPGRGLAYEQF
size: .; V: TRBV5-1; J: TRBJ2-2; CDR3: ASSLGLDTGELF
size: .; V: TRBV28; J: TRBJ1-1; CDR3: ASNRQLNTEAF
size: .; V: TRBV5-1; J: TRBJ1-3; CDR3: ASGTDGGGGNTIY
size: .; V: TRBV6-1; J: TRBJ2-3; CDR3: ASSVGGRRTDTQY
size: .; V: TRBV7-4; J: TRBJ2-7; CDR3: ASSLSPSPYEQY
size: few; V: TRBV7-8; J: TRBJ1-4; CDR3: ASSFGDILNEKLF
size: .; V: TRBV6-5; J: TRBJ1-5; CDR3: ASKAGSNQPQH
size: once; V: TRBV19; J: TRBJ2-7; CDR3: ASSLTSGRSYEQY